Each of the 4 T cell receptor beta chains below was sequenced from the same sample in a study of cytomegalovirus exposure and HLA in healthy donors. The PCR ran on 60 Vbeta and 13 Jbeta primers. TCRdb keeps only in-frame clones here, not all; method: immunoSEQ multiplex PCR. This table holds 150,000 to 200,000 clones, 80% to 85% found once. Input material: PBMCs. The source is a girl aged 2-15 years in good health and CMV-seropositive.

For this clone: An end of the junction differs from the germline gene, which may be a read error. This chain joins TRBV7-9 and TRBJ2-7; D ambiguous. CDR1 and CDR2 (germline): SEHNR, FQNEAQ (reference sequence). The CDR3 extends over 14 amino acids. DNA for the CDR3: TGTTCCAGCAGCTTAGCTAATTTAAACGGCGAGCAGTACTTC. This translates into CSSSLANLNGEQYF.

The J gene is TRBJ2-5, the V gene TRBV5-4, with D unresolved. Trimming took off 4 bases at V and 4 bases at J, with 8 bases between the two ends. The CDR3 length is 12 residues. Germline lookup yields CDR1 SGHNT and CDR2 YYREEE (reference sequence). CDR3 amino acids: CASSREVETQYF. The CDR3 coding sequence is TGTGCCAGCAGCCGCGAGGTAGAGACCCAGTACTTC. Combining the CDR3 with reference TRBV5-4 and TRBJ2-5 gives the whole variable domain ETGVTQSPTHLIKTRGQQVTLRCSSQSGHNTVSWYQQALGQGPQFIFQYYREEENGRGNFPPRFSGLQFPNYSSELNVNALELDDSALYLCASSREVETQYFGPGTRLLVL.

The gene calls are TRBV4-1 and TRBJ1-1; D is undetermined. CDR1 is MGHRA, CDR2 YSYEKL, per germline. V lost 2 bases and J 9 bases, leaving 16 bases between the germline ends. This CDR3 is built from 14 residues. DNA for the CDR3: TGCGCCAGCAGCCAAATTCGAACACCTTCTCAAGCTTTCTTT. Protein product: CASSQIRTPSQAFF.

The rearrangement links TRBV4-1 to TRBJ1-2, with TRBD1 as a possible D gene (5 bases). The CDR3 totals 16 residues. Germline V gives CDR1 MGHRA, CDR2 YSYEKL. The V gene lost 3 bases and the J gene lost 8 bases, with 22 bases spanning the gap. This CDR3 reads CASSQGGVGQRGGYTF. CDR3 sequence (DNA): TGCGCCAGCAGCCAGGGGGGGGTAGGACAAAGGGGAGGCTACACCTTC.